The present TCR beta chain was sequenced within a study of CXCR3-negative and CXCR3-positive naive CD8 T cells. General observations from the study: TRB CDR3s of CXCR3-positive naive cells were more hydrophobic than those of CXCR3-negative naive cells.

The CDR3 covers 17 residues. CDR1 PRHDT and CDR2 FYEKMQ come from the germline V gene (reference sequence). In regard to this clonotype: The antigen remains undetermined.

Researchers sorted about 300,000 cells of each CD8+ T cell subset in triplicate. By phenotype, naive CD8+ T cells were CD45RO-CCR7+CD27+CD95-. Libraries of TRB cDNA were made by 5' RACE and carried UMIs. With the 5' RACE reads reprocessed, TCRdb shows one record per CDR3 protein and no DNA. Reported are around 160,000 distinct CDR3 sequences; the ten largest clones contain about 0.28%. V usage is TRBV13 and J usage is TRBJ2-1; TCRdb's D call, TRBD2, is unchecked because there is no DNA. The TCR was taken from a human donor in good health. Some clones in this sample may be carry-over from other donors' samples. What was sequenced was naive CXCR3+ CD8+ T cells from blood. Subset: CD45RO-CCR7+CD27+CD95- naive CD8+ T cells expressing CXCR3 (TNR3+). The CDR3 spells CASSSMGPSLLYNEQFF.